A single sample gave rise to the 30 T cell receptor beta chains below, sequenced in a study of cytomegalovirus exposure and HLA in healthy donors. The protocol was immunoSEQ multiplex PCR, while the TCRdb copy is restricted to in-frame clones and leaves out a portion. The data show about 180,000 clones, with about 85% seen just once and around a sixth held by the top ten. Sequences were obtained from PBMCs. Receptors were obtained from a man aged 18 to 35 in good health and CMV-seropositive.

The J gene is TRBJ2-1, the V gene TRBV27, with 7 bases aligning to TRBD1. The CDR3 totals 12 residues. Germline V gives CDR1 MNHEY, CDR2 SMNVEV (reference sequence). Trimming at V came to 3 bases and at J to 10 bases, leaving 3 bases not matched to a gene. The CDR3 nucleotides are TGTGCCAGCAGTTTCGGACAGGACGAGCAGTTCTTC. Its protein product is CASSFGQDEQFF.

The chain employs TRBV19 and TRBJ2-3; 7 bases line up with TRBD2. Germline CDR1 reads LNHDA; CDR2 reads SQIVND (reference sequence). V lost 7 bases to trimming and J lost 4 bases; unmatched junction nucleotides: 8. The CDR3 is 14 residues long. The CDR3 is CASKQSGTSDTQYF. The DNA of the CDR3 is TGTGCCAGTAAACAAAGCGGGACGTCAGATACGCAGTATTTT.

The CDR3 is CAISESVGGPDEQYF. In DNA, the CDR3 is TGTGCCATCAGTGAGTCCGTGGGAGGGCCTGACGAGCAGTACTTC. The chain is built from TRBV10-3 and TRBJ2-7; 7 positions agree with TRBD2. The junction had 7 bases not matched to a gene; V was cut back by 0 bases and J by 5 bases. Per germline, CDR1 ENHRY and CDR2 SYGVKD. The CDR3 runs 15 residues.

V usage is TRBV4-1 and J usage is TRBJ1-1; D ambiguous. CDR3 size: 15 residues. V was trimmed by 4 bases and J by 3 bases, leaving 15 bases between them. Per germline, CDR1 MGHRA and CDR2 YSYEKL. DNA for the CDR3: TGCGCCAGCAGCCTAGACCACCGGGTGGACACTGAAGCTTTCTTT. Amino acid sequence: CASSLDHRVDTEAFF.

The chain recombines TRBV5-1 with TRBJ2-1, with 12 positions matching TRBD2. The CDR3 covers 15 residues. V was clipped by 4 bases and J by 5 bases; unmatched bases: 4. CDR1 and CDR2 (germline): SGHRS, YFSETQ. The CDR3: CASSPRTSGDNEQFF. CDR3 nucleotides: TGCGCCAGCAGCCCAAGGACTAGCGGGGACAATGAGCAGTTCTTC.

The chain is built from TRBV5-1 and TRBJ2-3; weak D call: TRBD1 (6 bases). Germline V gene data show CDR1 as SGHRS and CDR2 as YFSETQ. Trimming removed 4 bases at V and 4 bases at J, with 7 bases between. This CDR3 region has 12 residues. Here the CDR3 reads CASSGGADTQYF. For the CDR3, the DNA is TGCGCCAGCAGCGGGGGCGCAGATACGCAGTATTTT.

This chain uses TRBV2 with TRBJ2-7, with 9 bases identical to TRBD1. Per the germline V gene, CDR1 is SNHLY and CDR2 is FYNNEI. V lost 4 bases and J lost 2; bases outside the gene matches: 9. The CDR3 is 16 residues long. As DNA, the CDR3 is TGTGCCAGCAGTGGGGGTTACGGACAGGGGACCTACGAGCAGTACTTC. This sequence encodes CASSGGYGQGTYEQYF.

The chain uses TRBV2 and TRBJ2-5; 8 bases are shared with TRBD1. In germline, CDR1 is SNHLY, CDR2 FYNNEI. V was pared by 9 bases and J by 5 bases, with 8 bases of the junction left unmatched. CDR3 length: 13 amino acids. CDR3 bases: TGTGCCAGTACGGCAGGGGACAGGGAGACCCAGTACTTC. Protein: CASTAGDRETQYF. Variable domain in full (rest from reference TRBV2 and TRBJ2-5): EPEVTQTPSHQVTQMGQEVILRCVPISNHLYFYWYRQILGQKVEFLVSFYNNEISEKSEIFDDQFSVERPDGSNFTLKIRSTKLEDSAMYFCASTAGDRETQYFGPGTRLLVL.

The table lists this clone with a count of one. The chain couples TRBV5-1 to TRBJ2-3, with 13 bases fitting TRBD2. V lost 1 base and J lost 2; bases outside the gene matches: 10. The CDR3 loop spans 19 amino acids. Germline loops: CDR1 SGHRS, CDR2 YFSETQ. The CDR3 sequence is CASSLPNTSGRGSTDTQYF. The CDR3 DNA sequence: TGCGCCAGCAGCTTGCCGAATACTAGCGGGAGGGGATCCACAGATACGCAGTATTTT.

The J gene is TRBJ2-7, the V gene TRBV6-5; 8 bases fit TRBD2. The CDR3 spans 14 residues. V lost 4 bases and J lost 7; bases outside the gene matches: 9. Germline CDR1 is MNHEY and CDR2 is SVGAGI. CDR3 residues: CASSSNSREGEQYF. Written as DNA, the CDR3 is TGTGCCAGCAGTTCAAATTCACGGGAGGGGGAGCAGTACTTC.

The chain carries TRBV29-1 and TRBJ2-2; maybe TRBD2 (6 bases). Trimming shortened V by 6 bases and J by 6 bases, and 14 bases separated the two germline ends. Looked up from germline, CDR1 is SQVTM and CDR2 is ANQGSEA. CDR3 length equals 13 residues. The chain's CDR3 is CSVAEGTAGELFF. In DNA, the CDR3 is TGCAGCGTCGCGGAGGGGACCGCCGGGGAGCTGTTTTTT.

The chain combines TRBV5-6 with TRBJ1-2; a weak D match, TRBD1 (5 bases). Germline CDR1 and CDR2: SGHDT and YYEEEE. The V end lost 5 bases, the J end lost 4 bases, and 15 bases lay between the germline ends. The CDR3 runs 14 residues. In nucleotides, the CDR3 is TGTGCCAGCAGAACTAAGGGGTACAGCTATGGCTACACCTTC. Amino acids: CASRTKGYSYGYTF.

This clone has just one count. CDR3 DNA: TGTGCCAGCACCTCCCTGAGGGGGTACTCCTACGAGCAGTACTTC. It encodes CASTSLRGYSYEQYF. The rearrangement uses TRBV28 and TRBJ2-7, with a weak D call TRBD1 (6 bases). CDR1 is MDHEN and CDR2 is SYDVKM in the germline V gene. The CDR3 is made up of 15 amino acids. Trimming stripped 7 bases from V and 0 bases from J, with 16 bases between.

The table lists this clone with a count of one. The chain joins TRBV5-8 to TRBJ1-1; no definite D call. Looked up from germline, CDR1 is SGHTS and CDR2 is YDEGEE. The CDR3 consists of 13 residues. Trimming cost V 2 bases and J 5 bases, with 10 bases left between them. CDR3 in amino acids: CASSLLRETEAFF. CDR3 sequence (DNA): TGTGCCAGCAGCTTATTGAGGGAAACTGAAGCTTTCTTT.

The chain has TRBV11-2 and TRBJ2-7, with D maybe TRBD1 (6 bases). The CDR3 covers 13 residues. V lost 5 bases and J lost 5, with 13 bases in between. Per germline, CDR1 SGHAT and CDR2 FQNNGV. The DNA for the CDR3 is TGTGCCAGCAGCCCCCAGGGGCGAGACGAGCAGTACTTC. Its protein is CASSPQGRDEQYF.

The CDR3 here is CASSVGAESSYEQYF. The CDR3 DNA is TGTGCCAGCAGCGTAGGGGCAGAGAGCTCCTACGAGCAGTACTTC. The genes are TRBV9 and TRBJ2-7; D is unresolved. V lost 0 bases and J lost 0, with 10 bases in between. In germline, CDR1 is SGDLS, CDR2 YYNGEE. The CDR3 is 15 amino acids.

The V gene is TRBV6-5, the J gene TRBJ2-3, with TRBD2 identical over 8 bases. The CDR3 sequence is 14 residues long. CDR1 is MNHEY, CDR2 SVGAGI, per germline. V lost 11 bases, J lost 0 bases, and 7 bases stayed unmatched. CDR3: CASREGTSTDTQYF. The CDR3 DNA is TGTGCCTCCCGGGAGGGAACTAGCACAGATACGCAGTATTTT.

Only one count was recorded for this clone. J is TRBJ2-1 and V is TRBV29-1; TRBD1 matches 8 bases. The CDR3 has 12 residues. V shed 4 bases, J shed 7 bases, and the junction held 3 bases outside the gene matches. The germline V gene encodes CDR1 SQVTM and CDR2 ANQGSEA. CDR3 loop: CSVVGQGNEQFF. Written as DNA, the CDR3 is TGCAGCGTTGTTGGACAGGGAAATGAGCAGTTCTTC.

This clone was seen just once. This chain uses TRBV6-6 with TRBJ1-5, with TRBD1 identical over 7 bases. With 5 bases clipped from V and 7 bases from J, the junction kept 5 bases outside the gene matches. From germline, CDR1 is MNHNY and CDR2 SVGAGI (reference sequence). This CDR3 has 13 amino acids. CDR3 DNA: TGTGCCAGCAGTCCTACAGGGGACCAGCCCCAGCATTTT. This sequence encodes CASSPTGDQPQHF.

J is TRBJ1-2 and V is TRBV29-1, with no clear D. Germline CDR1 SQVTM, CDR2 ANQGSEA. V shed 4 bases and J shed 8 bases, with 17 bases lying between them. The CDR3 runs 13 residues. CDR3 sequence: CSVGLYSPAGYTF. The CDR3 DNA is TGCAGCGTTGGTCTCTACAGCCCCGCCGGCTACACCTTC.

Only one count was recorded for this clone. The V and J genes are TRBV28 and TRBJ1-5, with 9 bases that match TRBD1. With 3 bases clipped from V and 0 bases from J, the junction kept 9 bases outside the gene matches. Germline V gives CDR1 MDHEN, CDR2 SYDVKM. The CDR3 is 18 amino acids. CDR3 amino acids: CASSFGTGPTYSNQPQHF. CDR3 nucleotides: TGTGCCAGCAGTTTCGGGACAGGGCCGACCTATAGCAATCAGCCCCAGCATTTT.

This chain uses TRBV11-3 with TRBJ2-5; TRBD2 matches at 8 bases. Germline V gene lookup returns CDR1 SGHNT and CDR2 YENEEA. With 5 bases clipped from V and 1 base from J, the junction kept 6 bases outside the gene matches. The CDR3 covers 15 residues. The CDR3 DNA reads as TGTGCCAGCAGCCCCACCGGGGGGGGCCAAGAGACCCAGTACTTC. This sequence encodes CASSPTGGGQETQYF.

In DNA form, the CDR3 reads TGTGCCAGCAGCTTAAGGGGTAATTCACCCCTCCACTTT. Its translation: CASSLRGNSPLHF. The chain is built from TRBV7-6 and TRBJ1-6; D possibly corresponds to TRBD1 (5 bases). Germline CDR1 is SGHVS and CDR2 is FNYEAQ. CDR3 length: 13 residues. Trimming stripped 2 bases from V and 6 bases from J, with 5 bases between. Filled out from reference TRBV7-6 and TRBJ1-6, the complete variable domain reads GAGVSQSPRYKVTKRGQDVALRCDPISGHVSLYWYRQALGQGPEFLTYFNYEAQQDKSGLPNDRFSAERPEGSISTLTIQRTEQRDSAMYRCASSLRGNSPLHFGNGTRLTVT.

In regard to this clone: This sample also contains other DNA sequences that code for the same CDR3. The CDR3 DNA sequence: TGCGCCAGCAGCCCGGGACAGGGGGCCTACGAGCAGTACTTC. It specifies CASSPGQGAYEQYF. The V gene is TRBV5-1, the J gene TRBJ2-7; 11 positions match TRBD1. V shed 4 bases and J 2 bases; nucleotides not matched to a gene: 2. CDR3 length: 14 amino acids. Germline V CDR1 and CDR2: SGHRS, YFSETQ.

This clone appeared a few times. The chain has TRBV5-1 and TRBJ2-7; 11 bases fit TRBD2. The V and J ends lost 4 bases and 3 bases, in that order; junction bases with no gene match: 3. The CDR3 loop spans 14 amino acids. Germline loops: CDR1 SGHRS, CDR2 YFSETQ. The CDR3 loop reads CASSLTSGSYEQYF. CDR3 DNA sequence: TGCGCCAGCAGCCTAACTAGCGGGAGCTACGAGCAGTACTTC.

This clone was observed a single time. V and J are TRBV9 and TRBJ1-3; D gene uncertain. The V end lost 7 bases, the J end lost 4 bases, and 9 bases lay between the germline ends. The CDR3 runs to 12 residues. Germline V gene sequence: CDR1 SGDLS, CDR2 YYNGEE. The CDR3 spells CASSGGGNTIYF. The CDR3 DNA sequence: TGTGCCAGCTCCGGAGGAGGAAACACCATATATTTT.

This chain connects TRBV28 to TRBJ2-5, with 7 bases identical to TRBD2. The CDR3 covers 15 residues. Germline V CDR1 and CDR2: MDHEN, SYDVKM. V was clipped by 1 base and J by 4 bases; unmatched bases: 6. CDR3 region: CASSLLVGGSETQYF. The DNA for the CDR3 is TGTGCCAGCAGTTTATTGGTGGGGGGGTCAGAGACCCAGTACTTC.

The V call is TRBV30, the J call TRBJ2-7, with 8 bases lining up with TRBD1. With 7 bases clipped from V and 2 bases from J, the junction kept 10 bases outside the gene matches. The CDR3 contains 14 residues. Germline values: CDR1 GTSNPN, CDR2 SVGIG (reference sequence). The chain's CDR3 is CAFYLPTGAYEQYF. The CDR3 nucleotides read TGTGCCTTCTACCTGCCGACAGGGGCCTACGAGCAGTACTTC.

This chain links TRBV18 with TRBJ2-1, with TRBD2 matching 9 bases. With 1 base clipped from V and 7 bases from J, the junction kept 8 bases outside the gene matches. Germline V lookup: CDR1 KGHSH, CDR2 LQKENI. The length of the CDR3 is 16 residues. CDR3: CASSPQGGSGGNEQFF. As DNA, the CDR3 is TGTGCCAGCTCACCACAAGGTGGTAGCGGGGGAAATGAGCAGTTCTTC.

The CDR3 is CASVLGQGMNTEAFF. The CDR3 DNA is TGTGCCAGCGTGCTCGGACAGGGAATGAACACTGAAGCTTTCTTT. The V and J genes are TRBV5-5 and TRBJ1-1; 8 bases map to TRBD1. This CDR3 region has 15 residues. Germline V gene lookup returns CDR1 SGHKS and CDR2 YYEKEE (reference sequence). V gave up 7 bases and J gave up 0 bases; unmatched junction bases: 8.